The 26 T cell receptor beta chains reported below all come from one sample, sequenced in a study of blood T cells in healthy people across ages. Through a sample-barcoded 5' primer and a J-beta primer mix, a second PCR was run for roughly 7 to 12 cycles. TCRdb reanalysed the 5' RACE reads using MiXCR and keeps one entry per CDR3 protein. The data contain under 950,000 distinct CDR3 sequences, about a fifth of them singletons. The sample taken for sequencing was blood. The receptors derive from a man between 70 and 80 years old in good health.

The CDR3 DNA is TGCAGTGCTTATGGGGCGGGACCCTCTTACGAGCAGTACTTC. This translates into CSAYGAGPSYEQYF. The J gene is TRBJ2-5, the V gene TRBV20-1; possible D gene TRBD2, 6 bases. The J call could be wrong; TRBJ2-7 is a better fit for the DNA end. This CDR3 is 14 amino acids long. Germline loops: CDR1 DFQATT, CDR2 SNEGSKA (reference sequence).

Only a few counts were recorded for this clonotype. V gene TRBV5-1 combines with J gene TRBJ2-1; TRBD2 matches 8 bases. The CDR3 length is 17 residues. Germline V gives CDR1 SGHRS, CDR2 YFSETQ. V lost 2 bases to trimming and J lost 0 bases; unmatched junction nucleotides: 7. The CDR3 bases are TGCGCCAGCAGCTTCCGCCAGCGGGGGAGCTCCTACAATGAGCAGTTCTTC. This encodes CASSFRQRGSSYNEQFF.

The chain has TRBV20-1 and TRBJ1-1; D not resolved. The V gene's germline CDR1 is DFQATT and CDR2 SNEGSKA (reference sequence). The CDR3 totals 15 residues. Trimming cost V 6 bases and J 2 bases, with 19 bases left between them. The DNA of the CDR3 is TGCAGTGCGTTAGGCAGAAATCCCGCCAACACTGAAGCTTTCTTT. Translation gives CSALGRNPANTEAFF.

This clonotype occurred a few times. V and J are TRBV29-1 and TRBJ1-1; no definite D call. The CDR3 is 8 residues long. Trimming took off 3 bases at V and 11 bases at J, with 4 bases between the two ends. CDR1 and CDR2 (germline): SQVTM, ANQGSEA. The CDR3 DNA is TGCAGCGTTGACCAGGCTTTCTTT. It encodes CSVDQAFF.

This clonotype has a handful of counts. The chain links TRBV7-7 to TRBJ2-3; D unclear. Trimming took 1 base from V and 4 from J, leaving 9 bases between them. Germline lookup yields CDR1 SSHAT and CDR2 FNYEAQ (reference sequence). The CDR3 loop spans 14 amino acids. Written as DNA, the CDR3 is TGTGCCAGCAGCTTAGGGCCTACGGCAGATACGCAGTATTTT. Its protein product is CASSLGPTADTQYF. Together with reference TRBV7-7 and TRBJ2-3, the CDR3 gives the full variable domain: GAGVSQSPRYKVTKRGQDVTLRCDPISSHATLYWYQQALGQGPEFLTYFNYEAQPDKSGLPSDRFSAERPEGSISTLTIQRTEQRDSAMYRCASSLGPTADTQYFGPGTRLTVL.

There are a few counts of this clonotype. The genes are TRBV6-1 and TRBJ2-7; D call uncertain. The V end was cut by 5 bases, the J end by 6 bases, with 23 bases between. The CDR3 spans 16 residues. Germline V gene data show CDR1 as MNHNS and CDR2 as SASEGT. The CDR3: CASSPGPDVLPGEQYF. CDR3 in DNA: TGTGCCAGCAGTCCTGGCCCGGACGTTCTTCCGGGCGAGCAGTACTTC.

The sample holds a few counts of this clonotype. This sequence joins TRBV20-1 and TRBJ2-3; the match to TRBD2 covers 8 bases. The germline CDR1 and CDR2 sequences are DFQATT and SNEGSKA (reference sequence). CDR3 length equals 14 residues. J was trimmed by 2 bases and V by 6 bases; bases with no gene match: 7. The CDR3 DNA reads TGCAGTGCCGGACTAGCAGGGTTCACAGATACGCAGTATTTT. This codes for CSAGLAGFTDTQYF.

CDR3 residues: CSAIHHEQYF. The CDR3, as DNA: TGCAGTGCTATTCATCACGAGCAGTACTTC. The chain combines TRBV20-1 with TRBJ2-7; D is uncertain. Between the trimmed V and J ends, which lost 4 bases and 5 bases, there was a span of 6 bases. CDR1 and CDR2 from the germline V gene are DFQATT and SNEGSKA (reference sequence). The CDR3 loop spans 10 amino acids.

The rearrangement links TRBV7-9 to TRBJ2-5, with TRBD1 as a possible D gene (7 bases). The CDR3 length is 18 residues. V was pared by 5 bases and J by 1 base, with 23 bases between. Germline-derived CDR1 and CDR2 are SEHNR and FQNEAQ (reference sequence). The CDR3, as DNA: TGTGCCAGCAGCCGGACCACCGAGTACAGGGGACTCCAAGAGACCCAGTACTTC. Encoded protein: CASSRTTEYRGLQETQYF. Based on the CDR3 plus reference TRBV7-9 and TRBJ2-5, the full variable domain is DTGVSQNPRHKITKRGQNVTFRCDPISEHNRLYWYRQTLGQGPEFLTYFQNEAQLEKSRLLSDRFSAERPKGSFSTLEIQRTEQGDSAMYLCASSRTTEYRGLQETQYFGPGTRLLVL.

V usage is TRBV6-5 and J usage is TRBJ2-7; weak D call: TRBD2 (5 bases). The CDR3 sequence is 12 residues long. Trimming took off 2 bases at V and 5 bases at J, with 7 bases between the two ends. CDR1 is MNHEY, CDR2 SVGAGI, per germline. For the CDR3, the DNA is TGTGCCAGCAGTTACCCCGGGAACGAGCAGTACTTC. Encoded protein: CASSYPGNEQYF.

Only a few counts were recorded for this clonotype. V gene TRBV12-3 or TRBV12-4 combines with J gene TRBJ1-1; 8 bases are shared with TRBD1. This CDR3 comprises 11 residues. The trim removed 5 bases at V and 10 bases at J, leaving 3 bases unmatched. DNA for the CDR3: TGTGCCAGCAGTCCAGACAGGGGAGCTTTCTTT. Translation gives CASSPDRGAFF.

The V and J genes are TRBV5-1 and TRBJ2-5; no clear D gene. There are 13 residues in the CDR3. V was trimmed by 4 bases and J by 2 bases, leaving 9 bases between them. The germline CDR1 and CDR2 sequences are SGHRS and YFSETQ. The CDR3 loop reads CASSALSQETQYF. CDR3 nucleotides: TGCGCCAGCAGCGCATTGTCACAAGAGACCCAGTACTTC.

The chain carries TRBV9 and TRBJ1-1; perhaps TRBD1 as D (6 bases). This CDR3 has 15 amino acids. Germline V lookup: CDR1 SGDLS, CDR2 YYNGEE. The germline V and J ends were trimmed by 3 bases and 5 bases, with 17 bases remaining between them. This CDR3 reads CASSARGGGGTEAFF. The CDR3 DNA follows: TGTGCCAGCAGCGCGAGAGGCGGAGGGGGAACTGAAGCTTTCTTT.

In this sample, this clonotype turned up a few times. This chain joins TRBV5-1 and TRBJ2-2; maybe TRBD1 (6 bases). The V gene lost 3 bases and the J gene lost 2 bases, with 8 bases spanning the gap. The CDR3 is made up of 14 amino acids. Germline V gene lookup returns CDR1 SGHRS and CDR2 YFSETQ. For the CDR3, the DNA is TGCGCCAGCAGCTCGGGACATAACACCGGGGAGCTGTTTTTT. Translating gives CASSSGHNTGELFF.

The rearrangement links TRBV4-1 to TRBJ2-1; possible D gene TRBD2, 5 bases. Germline V gene sequence: CDR1 MGHRA, CDR2 YSYEKL. V lost 1 base and J lost 0, with 7 bases in between. This CDR3 region has 15 residues. CDR3 DNA sequence: TGCGCCAGCAGCCAAGGGGAGAACTCCTACAATGAGCAGTTCTTC. Its protein product is CASSQGENSYNEQFF.

This clonotype has a handful of counts. V gene TRBV12-3 or TRBV12-4 combines with J gene TRBJ2-5; 10 bases align to TRBD2. Gene TRBJ2-1 matches the end of the DNA better, so the J call may be wrong. The length of the CDR3 is 14 residues. The CDR3 DNA follows: TGTGCCAGCAGTTGGAGCGGGAGGGCCGTCGAGCAGTTCTTC. It yields the protein CASSWSGRAVEQFF.

The chain combines TRBV3-1 with TRBJ1-1; D unclear. The V and J ends lost 1 base and 3 bases respectively, with 9 bases between them. This CDR3 spans 14 amino acids. Germline values: CDR1 LGHDT, CDR2 YNNKEL (reference sequence). The CDR3 DNA is TGTGCCAGCAGCCAAGTGTCCTGGGACACTGAAGCTTTCTTT. As protein: CASSQVSWDTEAFF. The full variable domain, completed using reference TRBV3-1 and TRBJ1-1, is DTAVSQTPKYLVTQMGNDKSIKCEQNLGHDTMYWYKQDSKKFLKIMFSYNNKELIINETVPNRFSPKSPDKAHLNLHINSLELGDSAVYFCASSQVSWDTEAFFGQGTRLTVV.

The chain combines TRBV7-2 with TRBJ1-4; D is ambiguous. This CDR3 is built from 14 residues. The ends were cut back, 6 bases at V and 8 bases at J, with 16 bases in the middle. CDR1 SGHTA and CDR2 FQGNSA come from the germline V gene. The CDR3 bases are TGTGCCAGCAGGGGTTTTTATATTGGAGAAAAACTGTTTTTT. This sequence encodes CASRGFYIGEKLFF. Together with reference TRBV7-2 and TRBJ1-4, the CDR3 gives the full variable domain: GAGVSQSPSNKVTEKGKDVELRCDPISGHTALYWYRQSLGQGLEFLIYFQGNSAPDKSGLPSDRFSAERTGGSVSTLTIQRTQQEDSAVYLCASRGFYIGEKLFFGSGTQLSVL.

The chain links TRBV5-1 to TRBJ2-3; 11 nucleotides match TRBD2. CDR1 and CDR2 from the germline V gene are SGHRS and YFSETQ. The CDR3 covers 16 residues. Trimming removed 0 bases from V and 5 bases from J; junction bases left unmatched: 5. The CDR3 is CASSLALGTSGDTQYF. The CDR3 bases are TGCGCCAGCAGCTTGGCCCTTGGGACTAGCGGAGATACGCAGTATTTT.

This rearrangement joins TRBV5-1 to TRBJ2-3; no reliable D call. Per germline, CDR1 SGHRS and CDR2 YFSETQ. V gave up 1 base and J gave up 5 bases, with 14 bases separating them. This CDR3 has 15 residues. The CDR3 nucleotides are TGCGCCAGCAGCTTGAGGGCCCTTAGAGAAGATACGCAGTATTTT. Translated, it gives CASSLRALREDTQYF.

This clonotype showed up just a few times. The gene calls are TRBV7-2 and TRBJ2-4, with D possibly TRBD1 on 5 matching bases. Germline CDR1 and CDR2: SGHTA and FQGNSA. V was trimmed by 1 base and J by 0 bases, leaving 10 bases between them. The CDR3 extends over 16 amino acids. The CDR3 is CASSLDRTLAKNIQYF. CDR3 DNA sequence: TGTGCCAGCAGCTTAGACAGGACCCTAGCCAAAAACATTCAGTACTTC.

V gene TRBV5-1 combines with J gene TRBJ2-3; D call uncertain. Looked up from germline, CDR1 is SGHRS and CDR2 is YFSETQ. The germline V and J ends were trimmed by 7 bases and 3 bases, with 18 bases remaining between them. This CDR3 contains 15 residues. CDR3 residues: CASHSGDPLTDTQYF. The CDR3 nucleotides are TGCGCCAGCCACTCAGGAGATCCCTTAACAGATACGCAGTATTTT.

The chain is built from TRBV5-1 and TRBJ2-7, with 8 bases identical to TRBD1. Germline assignment: CDR1 SGHRS and CDR2 YFSETQ. Unmatched junction bases numbered 7, after V lost 0 bases and J lost 5 bases. This CDR3 is 15 amino acids long. CDR3 in amino acids: CASSLVGQGLDEQYF. The CDR3 DNA is TGCGCCAGCAGCTTGGTTGGACAGGGTTTAGACGAGCAGTACTTC.

The chain joins TRBV12-3 or TRBV12-4 to TRBJ1-5; TRBD1 matches 7 bases. The CDR3 contains 14 residues. Trimming cost V 3 bases and J 5 bases; bases outside gene matches: 4. CDR3 coding DNA: TGTGCCAGCAGTTTTCGACAGGGCGATCAGCCCCAGCATTTT. Its protein is CASSFRQGDQPQHF.

The chain recombines TRBV5-1 with TRBJ1-5, with TRBD1 as a possible D gene (5 bases). The CDR3 spans 15 residues. V lost 4 bases, J lost 3 bases, and 14 bases lay in between. Germline CDR1 and CDR2: SGHRS and YFSETQ. The CDR3 loop reads CASSPGRGPNQPQHF. CDR3 DNA: TGCGCCAGCAGCCCCGGCCGGGGCCCCAATCAGCCCCAGCATTTT.

This clonotype has more than one count but fewer than ten. The chain has TRBV18 and TRBJ1-5; tentatively, D is TRBD1 (6 bases). Germline V CDR1 and CDR2: KGHSH, LQKENI. The CDR3 loop spans 13 amino acids. V gave up 2 bases and J gave up 5 bases, with 7 bases separating them. The CDR3 loop is CASSPNRDQPQHF. The CDR3 bases are TGTGCCAGCTCACCAAACAGGGATCAGCCCCAGCATTTT. Looking up the rest from reference TRBV18 and TRBJ1-5 gives the full variable domain: NAGVMQNPRHLVRRRGQEARLRCSPMKGHSHVYWYRQLPEEGLKFMVYLQKENIIDESGMPKERFSAEFPKEGPSILRIQQVVRGDSAAYFCASSPNRDQPQHFGDGTRLSIL.